These 8 T cell receptor beta chains were sequenced from one sample in a study of T cell responses to AZD1222 COVID-19 vaccine. Clones were sequenced by immunoSEQ multiplex PCR, and TCRdb holds only the in-frame ones, with some missing. The sample has approximately 110,000 clones; about 87% are singletons. The sample in question was peripheral blood, obtained on day 0 of AZD1222 vaccination. The receptors originated from an adult in good health.

The CDR3 is CASSPQVFAGTEAFF. The DNA for the CDR3 is TGTGCCAGTAGTCCTCAGGTATTCGCTGGCACTGAAGCTTTCTTT. J is TRBJ1-1 and V is TRBV19, with D unclear. The CDR3 extends over 15 amino acids. The V gene's germline CDR1 is LNHDA and CDR2 SQIVND (reference sequence). Between the trimmed V and J ends, which lost 5 bases and 4 bases, there was a span of 17 bases.

This chain connects TRBV5-4 to TRBJ1-2, with unresolved D. The CDR3 covers 12 residues. The germline gives CDR1 SGHNT, CDR2 YYREEE (reference sequence). Trimming stripped 1 base from V and 8 bases from J, with 9 bases between. The CDR3 DNA is TGTGCCAGCAGCTTGAGCGGCAGGGGCTACACCTTC. This translates into CASSLSGRGYTF.

J is TRBJ1-2 and V is TRBV11-1; D is unresolved. Trimming took off 5 bases at V and 7 bases at J, with 23 bases between the two ends. Looked up from germline, CDR1 is SGHAT and CDR2 is FQDESV (reference sequence). The CDR3 sequence is 16 residues long. CDR3 protein: CASSHGPNPNLPGYTF. The CDR3 coding sequence is TGTGCCAGCAGCCATGGTCCAAACCCCAACCTTCCTGGCTACACCTTC.

Here the CDR3 reads CASSQDRGQVLGYTF. DNA of the CDR3: TGCGCCAGCAGCCAAGATCGGGGCCAGGTTCTTGGCTACACCTTC. The chain has TRBV4-3 and TRBJ1-2, with a possible D match to TRBD1 (5 bases). The CDR3 sequence is 15 residues long. Between the trimmed V and J ends, which lost 0 bases and 7 bases, there was a span of 15 bases. The germline V gene has CDR1 LGHNA and CDR2 YSLEER.

This clone appeared a single time. V is TRBV5-5 and J is TRBJ1-3; D perhaps matches TRBD1 (5 bases). CDR3 length: 17 amino acids. Germline-derived CDR1 and CDR2 are SGHKS and YYEKEE (reference sequence). Trimming took off 3 bases at V and 0 bases at J, with 16 bases between the two ends. The CDR3 region is CASSSDQGRDSGNTIYF. CDR3 DNA sequence: TGTGCCAGCAGCTCAGATCAGGGCAGAGACTCTGGAAACACCATATATTTT.

This clone was recorded a few times. The chain has TRBV10-1 and TRBJ1-2; TRBD1 matches at 9 bases. This CDR3 has 13 residues. Germline V gives CDR1 WNHNN, CDR2 SYGVQD (reference sequence). Trimming took 6 bases from V and 8 from J; bases not matched to a gene: 7. This chain's CDR3 is CASRTRDRAGYTF. The CDR3 DNA reads TGCGCCAGCAGGACCCGGGACAGGGCGGGCTACACCTTC.

The V gene is TRBV19, the J gene TRBJ2-1, with D tentatively TRBD1 (6 bases). This CDR3 region has 13 residues. Germline V gene data show CDR1 as LNHDA and CDR2 as SQIVND (reference sequence). Trimming stripped 2 bases from V and 12 bases from J, with 14 bases between. The DNA of the CDR3 is TGTGCCAGTAGTATACGGGACACCGGAGGGCAGTTCTTC. The encoded protein is CASSIRDTGGQFF.

This clone occurred once. In the same sample, other DNA sequences code for this CDR3. The chain has TRBV5-1 and TRBJ2-5, with D uncertain. CDR3 length equals 12 residues. V dropped 4 bases and J dropped 4 bases, with 8 bases sitting between them. Germline V lookup: CDR1 SGHRS, CDR2 YFSETQ. The CDR3 DNA sequence: TGCGCCAGCAGCCTGACTCGAGAGACCCAGTACTTC. Translating it yields CASSLTRETQYF.